The sequence of this T cell receptor (beta chain) was determined in a study of T and B cells in COVID-19 patients. V was trimmed by 5 bases and J by 0 bases, leaving 15 bases between them. The CDR3 covers 16 residues. Per germline, CDR1 KGHDR and CDR2 SFDVKD. Study observations and caveats: No sequencing was yet done of CD4+, regulatory or CD8+ subsets, or of SARS-CoV-2-responsive or tetramer+ sorted cells.

TRB was amplified from about 260-540 ng of blood genomic DNA. Details on this clonotype: Its specificity is not known.

BIOMED2 TRB-A/B primer pools were used in multiplex TRB PCR. TCRdb re-called the multiplex PCR reads with MiXCR, one entry per CDR3 protein. The sample includes 8,700 or so distinct CDR3 sequences, over 25% seen only once; the top ten take less than 25%. The sample was blood. The V call is TRBV24-1, the J call TRBJ1-2; D gene unclear. The receptor's source is a human donor who had recovered from COVID-19. CDR3 region: CATSALGSDSNYGYTF. For the CDR3, the DNA is TGTGCCACCAGTGCCCTGGGGTCCGATTCTAACTATGGCTACACCTTC.